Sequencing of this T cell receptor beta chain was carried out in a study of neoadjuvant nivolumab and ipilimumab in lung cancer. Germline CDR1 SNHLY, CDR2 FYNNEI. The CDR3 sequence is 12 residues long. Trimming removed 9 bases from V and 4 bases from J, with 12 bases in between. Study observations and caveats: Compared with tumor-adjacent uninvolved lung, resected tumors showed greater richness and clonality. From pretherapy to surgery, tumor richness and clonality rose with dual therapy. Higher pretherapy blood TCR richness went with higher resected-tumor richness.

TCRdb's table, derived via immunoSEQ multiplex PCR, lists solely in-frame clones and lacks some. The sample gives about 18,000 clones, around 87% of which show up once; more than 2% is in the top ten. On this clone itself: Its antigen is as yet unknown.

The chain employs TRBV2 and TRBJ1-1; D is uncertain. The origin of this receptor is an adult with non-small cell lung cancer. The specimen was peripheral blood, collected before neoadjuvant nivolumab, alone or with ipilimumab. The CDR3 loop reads CARELLGTEAFF. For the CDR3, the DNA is TGTGCCAGAGAGCTACTGGGCACTGAAGCTTTCTTT.